The 13 T cell receptor beta chains listed next were all sequenced from one sample in a study of blood T cell repertoires in COVID-19. Data came from immunoSEQ multiplex PCR; TCRdb stores just in-frame clones and leaves some out. There are roughly 150,000 clones in the sample; over 85% occur only once, and roughly 2% lies in the top ten. The sequencing input was peripheral blood. The receptors stem from a woman aged 55 to 70 with COVID-19, enrolled during active disease.

The chain is built from TRBV4-3 and TRBJ2-2; D perhaps matches TRBD2 (6 bases). V was pared by 0 bases and J by 3 bases, with 11 bases between. The CDR3 loop spans 16 amino acids. Per the germline V gene, CDR1 is LGHNA and CDR2 is YSLEER. The CDR3 reads CASSQDGAGYTGELFF. The CDR3 nucleotides are TGCGCCAGCAGCCAAGATGGGGCGGGGTACACCGGGGAGCTGTTTTTT.

The chain employs TRBV19 and TRBJ1-5; 8 positions match TRBD1. After removal of 4 bases from V and 2 bases from J, the junction contained 7 bases not matched to a gene. The CDR3 is made up of 16 amino acids. Per the germline V gene, CDR1 is LNHDA and CDR2 is SQIVND (reference sequence). DNA of the CDR3: TGTGCCAGTAGTAGTCAGGGGGCCGTGGGCAATCAGCCCCAGCATTTT. Protein: CASSSQGAVGNQPQHF.

The chain employs TRBV10-3 and TRBJ2-1; perhaps TRBD1 as D (6 bases). V was trimmed by 0 bases and J by 3 bases, leaving 9 bases between them. The CDR3 extends over 15 amino acids. Germline assignment: CDR1 ENHRY and CDR2 SYGVKD. The CDR3: CAISESEDSYNEQFF. DNA of the CDR3: TGTGCCATCAGTGAGTCAGAGGACAGCTACAATGAGCAGTTCTTC.

The V call is TRBV18, the J call TRBJ2-7; weak D call: TRBD1 (6 bases). This CDR3 has 15 residues. Deletions cut 6 bases from V and 1 base from J, with 16 bases between. Germline lookup yields CDR1 KGHSH and CDR2 LQKENI. CDR3 DNA sequence: TGTGCCAGCTCCCCCGGGACACAACAATCCTACGAGCAGTACTTC. It translates to CASSPGTQQSYEQYF.

This clone was recorded once. The CDR3 bases are TGTGCCAGCAGAGAACTGAAGGTGGGCGTTGAGTACTTC. It codes for CASRELKVGVEYF. The chain carries TRBV2 and TRBJ2-7; D ambiguous. V gave up 6 bases and J gave up 11 bases, with 20 bases separating them. From germline, CDR1 is SNHLY and CDR2 FYNNEI. This CDR3 contains 13 residues.

The J gene is TRBJ2-7, the V gene TRBV5-3, with 7 bases aligning to TRBD1. TRBV5-3 is designated an ORF whose function remains uncertain. The V gene end was trimmed by 9 bases and the J gene end by 6 bases; junction bases not matched to a gene: 6. The length of the CDR3 is 11 residues. The CDR3 loop is CATDRECEQYF. The CDR3 DNA follows: TGTGCCACAGACAGGGAATGCGAGCAGTACTTC.

The V call is TRBV9, the J call TRBJ2-1; 16 bases match TRBD2. In germline, CDR1 is SGDLS, CDR2 YYNGEE. This CDR3 has 17 amino acids. The ends lost 4 bases at V and 5 bases at J; junction bases unmatched: 6. CDR3 in amino acids: CASSPGTSGGADNEQFF. The CDR3 bases are TGTGCCAGCAGCCCCGGGACTAGCGGGGGGGCGGACAATGAGCAGTTCTTC.

The chain uses TRBV7-6 and TRBJ2-7; 9 positions agree with TRBD2. The germline V gene encodes CDR1 SGHVS and CDR2 FNYEAQ. The length of the CDR3 is 18 residues. J lost 4 bases, V lost 0 bases, and 13 bases had no gene match. Written as DNA, the CDR3 is TGTGCCAGCAGCTTAGCCGCCCTCCGCGGCGGGGGGGCTTACGAGCAGTACTTC. Translating gives CASSLAALRGGGAYEQYF. The full variable domain, with the rest looked up from reference TRBV7-6 and TRBJ2-7, is GAGVSQSPRYKVTKRGQDVALRCDPISGHVSLYWYRQALGQGPEFLTYFNYEAQQDKSGLPNDRFSAERPEGSISTLTIQRTEQRDSAMYRCASSLAALRGGGAYEQYFGPGTRLTVT.

About this clone itself: At one of its ends the junction is not consistent with the germline gene, which may arise from a read error. The chain uses TRBV12-3 or TRBV12-4 and TRBJ1-1, with 7 bases matching TRBD1. This CDR3 comprises 12 residues. The CDR3 DNA reads TGTGCCAGCAGTTCCCACCCGACAGGGACCTCCTTT. It codes for CASSSHPTGTSF.

The chain couples TRBV3-1 (or the pseudogene TRBV3-2) to TRBJ2-7; tentative D call: TRBD2 (6 bases). CDR3 length equals 17 residues. V dropped 0 bases and J dropped 2 bases, with 17 bases sitting between them. From germline, CDR1 is LGHDT and CDR2 YNNKEL (reference sequence). The CDR3 loop is CASSQDSGDPRTYEQYF. The CDR3 region has the DNA TGTGCCAGCAGCCAAGATTCGGGGGACCCAAGAACCTACGAGCAGTACTTC.

The chain couples TRBV15 to TRBJ2-5; 9 nucleotides line up with TRBD1. The CDR3 is 14 amino acids. The V gene end was trimmed by 5 bases and the J gene end by 2 bases; junction bases not matched to a gene: 3. Germline V gives CDR1 LNHNV, CDR2 YYDKDF (reference sequence). CDR3 loop: CATSLGTGQETQYF. As DNA, the CDR3 is TGTGCCACCAGCCTAGGGACAGGGCAAGAGACCCAGTACTTC.

This clone was observed a single time. This same CDR3 is encoded by further DNA sequences in the sample. The V call is TRBV5-1, the J call TRBJ2-3, with D maybe TRBD2 (5 bases). Germline V gene lookup returns CDR1 SGHRS and CDR2 YFSETQ. V was pared by 0 bases and J by 2 bases, with 13 bases between. The CDR3 covers 16 residues. The CDR3 nucleotides read TGCGCCAGCAGCTTGGGGGGAGACCCGAACACAGATACGCAGTATTTT. Translation: CASSLGGDPNTDTQYF.

This clone was recorded once. The chain has TRBV5-5 and TRBJ1-3; no firm D call. Germline V gives CDR1 SGHKS, CDR2 YYEKEE (reference sequence). The CDR3 extends over 12 amino acids. Trimming removed 4 bases from V and 4 bases from J, with 6 bases in between. CDR3 region: CASSGRGNTIYF. Here the CDR3 DNA reads TGTGCCAGCAGCGGGAGGGGAAACACCATATATTTT.